The entry that follows covers one TCR beta chain sequence. The entry originates in a study of blood T cell repertoires in COVID-19. Study in general: The study drew acute and convalescent COVID-19 samples from the United States, Italy and Spain. In each case, the material was cDNA or gDNA derived from T cells, B-cell-depleted T cells, or PBMCs.

Seattle-derived patients entered the study during active infection and were followed longitudinally. Original methodology: Amplification with reference gene primers provided the estimates of nucleated cell counts. Data came from immunoSEQ multiplex PCR; TCRdb stores just in-frame clones and leaves some out. The V and J calls and clone size were taken over from that table, and D and trimming were inferred from the DNA. The sample yields 150,000 or so clones, approximately 92% seen once. V shed 0 bases, J shed 6 bases, and the junction held 11 bases outside the gene matches. This CDR3 has 15 amino acids. Germline V gives CDR1 GTSNPN, CDR2 SVGIG (reference sequence).

The sequenced material came from peripheral blood. The gene calls are TRBV30 and TRBJ2-7; 7 bases match TRBD1. This TCR was sampled from a man between 18 and 29 years old with COVID-19, enrolled during active disease. The CDR3 reads CAWSVLIGRGSEQYF. The CDR3 nucleotides are TGTGCCTGGAGTGTACTCATCGGCAGGGGGAGCGAGCAGTACTTC.